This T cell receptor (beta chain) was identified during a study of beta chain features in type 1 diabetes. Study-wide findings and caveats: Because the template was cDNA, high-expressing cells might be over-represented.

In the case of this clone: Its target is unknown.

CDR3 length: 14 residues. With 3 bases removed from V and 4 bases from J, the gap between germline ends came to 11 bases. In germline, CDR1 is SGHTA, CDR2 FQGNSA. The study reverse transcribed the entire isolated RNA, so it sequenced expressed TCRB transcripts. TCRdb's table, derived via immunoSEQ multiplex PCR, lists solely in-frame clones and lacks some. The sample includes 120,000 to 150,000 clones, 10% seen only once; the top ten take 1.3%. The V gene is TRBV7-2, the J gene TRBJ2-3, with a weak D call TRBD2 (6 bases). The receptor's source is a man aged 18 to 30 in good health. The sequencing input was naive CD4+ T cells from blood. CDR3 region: CASSLGGDSDTQYF. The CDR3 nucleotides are TGTGCCAGCAGCTTGGGCGGGGACTCAGATACGCAGTATTTT.